This TCR beta chain was recovered during a study of T cell changes during pregnancy in multiple sclerosis. Only in-frame clones appear in the TCRdb table, and some are missing; sequencing was by immunoSEQ multiplex PCR. In the table there are around 57,000 clones, roughly 91% of which are singletons. This CDR3 is 13 amino acids long. Germline loops: CDR1 SGHRS, CDR2 YFSETQ. Germline trimming cut 0 bases from V and 5 bases from J; bases unmatched to any gene: 0. This chain links TRBV5-1 with TRBJ1-2, with 8 positions matching TRBD1. The material was peripheral blood, obtained after pregnancy. The receptor's source is a female donor in good health, enrolled as a control in a pregnancy study. Here the CDR3 reads CASSLDRGYGYTF. The CDR3 DNA sequence: TGCGCCAGCAGCTTGGACAGGGGGTATGGCTACACCTTC.